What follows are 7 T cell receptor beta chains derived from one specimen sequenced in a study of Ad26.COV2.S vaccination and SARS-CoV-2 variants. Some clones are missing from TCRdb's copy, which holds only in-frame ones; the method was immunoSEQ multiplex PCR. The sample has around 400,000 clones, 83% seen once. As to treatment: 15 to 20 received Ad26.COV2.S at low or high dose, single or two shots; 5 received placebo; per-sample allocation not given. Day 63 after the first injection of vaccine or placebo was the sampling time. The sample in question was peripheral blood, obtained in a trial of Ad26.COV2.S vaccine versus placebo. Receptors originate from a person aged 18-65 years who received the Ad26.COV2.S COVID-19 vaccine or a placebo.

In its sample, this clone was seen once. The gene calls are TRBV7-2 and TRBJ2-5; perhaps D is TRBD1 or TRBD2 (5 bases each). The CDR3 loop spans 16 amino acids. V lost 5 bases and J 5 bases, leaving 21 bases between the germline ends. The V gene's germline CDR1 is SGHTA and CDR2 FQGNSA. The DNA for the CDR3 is TGTGCCAGCAGCACCCCCTCGGGGCCACTGTCGGAGACCCAGTACTTC. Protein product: CASSTPSGPLSETQYF. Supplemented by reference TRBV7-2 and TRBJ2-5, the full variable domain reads GAGVSQSPSNKVTEKGKDVELRCDPISGHTALYWYRQSLGQGLEFLIYFQGNSAPDKSGLPSDRFSAERTGGSVSTLTIQRTQQEDSAVYLCASSTPSGPLSETQYFGPGTRLLVL.

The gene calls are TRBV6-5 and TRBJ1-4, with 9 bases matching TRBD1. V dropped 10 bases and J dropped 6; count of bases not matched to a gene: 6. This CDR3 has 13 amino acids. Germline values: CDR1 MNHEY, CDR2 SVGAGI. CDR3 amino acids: CATAQGADEKLFF. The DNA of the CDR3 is TGTGCCACCGCACAGGGGGCTGATGAAAAACTGTTTTTT.

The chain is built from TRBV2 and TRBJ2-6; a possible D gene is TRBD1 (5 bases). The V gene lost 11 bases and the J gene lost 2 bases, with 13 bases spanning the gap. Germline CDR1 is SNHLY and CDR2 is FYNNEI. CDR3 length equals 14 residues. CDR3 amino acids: CAGSQGTGANVLTF. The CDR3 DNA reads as TGTGCCGGATCCCAGGGAACTGGGGCCAACGTCCTGACTTTC.

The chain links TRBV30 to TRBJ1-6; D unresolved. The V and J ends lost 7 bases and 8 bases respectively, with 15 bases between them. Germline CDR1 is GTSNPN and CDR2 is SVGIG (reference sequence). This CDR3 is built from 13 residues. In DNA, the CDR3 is TGTGCCTCGTCCGAAGGGAGTGATTCACCCCTCCACTTT. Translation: CASSEGSDSPLHF.

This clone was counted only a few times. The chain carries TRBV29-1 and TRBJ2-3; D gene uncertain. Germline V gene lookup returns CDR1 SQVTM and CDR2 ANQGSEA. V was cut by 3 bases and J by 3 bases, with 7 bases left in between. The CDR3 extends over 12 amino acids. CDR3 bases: TGCAGCGTTGACGGGCTTACAGATACGCAGTATTTT. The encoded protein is CSVDGLTDTQYF.

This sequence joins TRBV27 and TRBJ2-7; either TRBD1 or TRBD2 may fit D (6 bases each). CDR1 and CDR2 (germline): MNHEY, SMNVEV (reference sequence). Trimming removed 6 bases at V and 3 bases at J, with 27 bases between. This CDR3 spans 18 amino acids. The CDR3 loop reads CASSSRGSWGRTDYEQYF. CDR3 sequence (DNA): TGTGCCAGCAGCTCACGGGGGAGTTGGGGGCGGACAGACTACGAGCAGTACTTC.

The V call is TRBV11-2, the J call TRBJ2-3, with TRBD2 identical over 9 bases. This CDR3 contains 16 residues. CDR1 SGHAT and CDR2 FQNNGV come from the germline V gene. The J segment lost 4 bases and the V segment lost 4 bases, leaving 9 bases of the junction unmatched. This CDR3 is CASSSASTSGSDTQYF. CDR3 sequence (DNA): TGTGCCAGCAGCTCGGCTTCGACTAGCGGATCAGATACGCAGTATTTT.